This entry features one T cell receptor beta chain sequence. Using immunoSEQ multiplex PCR, the repertoire was profiled, and TCRdb retains in-frame clones only, with some absent. The table has hundreds of thousands of clones, 73% seen once. The data were taken from a study of shared clonotypes between healthy human individuals. Germline V gene lookup returns CDR1 KGHSH and CDR2 LQKENI. V gave up 6 bases and J gave up 1 base, with 4 bases separating them. CDR3 length: 13 amino acids. This TCR derives from a young man in good health. The sample comprised memory CD4+ T cells sorted from blood. Subset given: CD45RA-negative fraction. J is TRBJ2-6 and V is TRBV18, with D hard to call. This CDR3 is CASSDSGANVLTF. CDR3 DNA: TGTGCCAGCTCGGATTCTGGGGCCAACGTCCTGACTTTC.